This T cell receptor beta chain was captured in a study of T cells in Graves' hyperthyroidism and ophthalmopathy. Study results and caveats: Expanded thyroid clonotypes (above 0.001) were mostly also found in blood.

Exclusion followed for patients with uncontrolled infection, other autoimmune disease, pregnancy or lactation. This clonotype was counted at least ten times. Its antigen is not known. RNA transcripts gave rise to amplified TCR beta CDR3 regions. Using the HTBI primer set, a first-round RT-PCR was run on the TCR CDR3. In TCRdb, the multiplex PCR reads were re-called with MiXCR into one record per CDR3 protein. The sample consists of 650,000 to 800,000 distinct CDR3 sequences, 45% of them appearing once. The sequenced sample consisted of peripheral blood or thyroid tissue (not recorded which). The sequence was collected from an adult man with Graves' disease, either hyperthyroidism or ophthalmopathy (not recorded which).

The CDR3 DNA is TGTGCCATCAGTGAGTCGAGGGACAGGGGTCAGGCTGAAGCTTTCTTT. Protein product: CAISESRDRGQAEAFF. This sequence joins TRBV10-3 and TRBJ1-1; 10 bases align to TRBD1. Germline V gene sequence: CDR1 ENHRY, CDR2 SYGVKD. V lost 0 bases to trimming and J lost 6 bases; unmatched junction nucleotides: 7. This CDR3 is 16 amino acids long.